Below are 18 T cell receptor beta chains sequenced from a single sample in a study of graft-versus-host responses after intestinal transplantation. The assay was immunoSEQ multiplex PCR, and TCRdb's table has in-frame clones only and misses some. The sample includes tens of thousands of clones, roughly nine tenths of them seen just once. Their antigen targets remain unknown. The sample here was unstimulated CD4+ T cells sorted from spleen or lymph node cells, taken before transplant. Every receptor here comes from a human donor who was the organ donor for an intestinal transplant.

The genes are TRBV5-1 and TRBJ2-1; 11 nucleotides agree with TRBD2. Germline CDR1 SGHRS, CDR2 YFSETQ. The CDR3 covers 15 residues. V gave up 0 bases and J gave up 6 bases; unmatched junction bases: 2. CDR3 protein: CASSLAGTSGNEQFF. The CDR3 DNA follows: TGCGCCAGCAGCTTGGCCGGGACTAGCGGCAATGAGCAGTTCTTC.

The chain couples TRBV4-2 to TRBJ2-5; 15 positions agree with TRBD2. Germline V gene sequence: CDR1 LGHNA, CDR2 YNFKEQ. J was trimmed by 2 bases and V by 4 bases; bases with no gene match: 5. This CDR3 contains 17 residues. The CDR3 DNA reads as TGTGCCAGCAGCCCTACTGGACTAGCGGGAGGGCAAGAGACCCAGTACTTC. It yields the protein CASSPTGLAGGQETQYF.

The chain couples TRBV6-6 to TRBJ1-5; D is ambiguous. This CDR3 contains 15 residues. Germline loops: CDR1 MNHNY, CDR2 SVGAGI (reference sequence). V was pared by 11 bases and J by 4 bases, with 21 bases between. CDR3 region: CASVKEAGGNQPQHF. Here the CDR3 DNA reads TGTGCCTCTGTTAAGGAAGCCGGCGGTAATCAGCCCCAGCATTTT.

This chain connects TRBV7-9 to TRBJ2-3; possibly TRBD2 for D (5 bases). This CDR3 has 14 residues. Trimming took 5 bases from V and 5 from J, leaving 14 bases between them. The germline V gene encodes CDR1 SEHNR and CDR2 FQNEAQ (reference sequence). CDR3 amino acids: CASSRLEGGDTQYF. In nucleotides, the CDR3 is TGTGCCAGCAGCCGCTTAGAGGGCGGAGATACGCAGTATTTT.

This clone appeared once. The chain uses TRBV9 and TRBJ2-2; 7 bases line up with TRBD2. Per the germline V gene, CDR1 is SGDLS and CDR2 is YYNGEE. This CDR3 contains 14 residues. The junction had 0 bases not matched to a gene; V was cut back by 3 bases and J by 1 base. CDR3 DNA sequence: TGTGCCAGCAGCGCTAGCGGGAACACCGGGGAGCTGTTTTTT. This gives the protein CASSASGNTGELFF.

J is TRBJ2-5 and V is TRBV15; possible D gene TRBD2, 5 bases. V was trimmed by 2 bases and J by 5 bases, leaving 9 bases between them. Per germline, CDR1 LNHNV and CDR2 YYDKDF (reference sequence). This CDR3 has 13 residues. The CDR3 nucleotides read TGTGCCACCAGCAGATCCCCGGGGGAGACCCAGTACTTC. Encoded protein: CATSRSPGETQYF.

Only one count was recorded for this clone. The genes are TRBV4-2 and TRBJ2-1; 11 bases are shared with TRBD2. Germline CDR1 reads LGHNA; CDR2 reads YNFKEQ. The CDR3 is made up of 16 amino acids. V lost 4 bases and J lost 8; bases outside the gene matches: 10. The CDR3 protein is CASSPIAGGTIYEQFF. CDR3 coding DNA: TGTGCCAGCAGCCCTATAGCGGGAGGGACTATCTATGAGCAGTTCTTC.

J is TRBJ2-7 and V is TRBV11-2; D is possibly TRBD1 (5 bases). Germline values: CDR1 SGHAT, CDR2 FQNNGV. The length of the CDR3 is 15 residues. V was shortened by 2 bases and J by 2 bases, with 13 bases between the two germline ends. Here the CDR3 reads CASSLSPTETYEQYF. The CDR3 DNA follows: TGTGCCAGCAGCTTATCTCCGACAGAAACCTACGAGCAGTACTTC.

The rearrangement joins TRBV9 to TRBJ2-7; possibly TRBD2 for D (6 bases). The CDR3 is made up of 14 amino acids. V lost 4 bases, J lost 3 bases, and 14 bases lay in between. CDR1 is SGDLS, CDR2 YYNGEE, per germline. The CDR3 loop is CASSPGRRFYEQYF. Here the CDR3 DNA reads TGTGCCAGCAGCCCAGGGAGGCGCTTCTACGAGCAGTACTTC. Full variable domain (outside the CDR3, taken from reference TRBV9 and TRBJ2-7): DSGVTQTPKHLITATGQRVTLRCSPRSGDLSVYWYQQSLDQGLQFLIQYYNGEERAKGNILERFSAQQFPDLHSELNLSSLELGDSALYFCASSPGRRFYEQYFGPGTRLTVT.

The V and J genes are TRBV5-4 and TRBJ2-5, with 9 bases matching TRBD2. Trimming cost V 0 bases and J 5 bases; bases outside gene matches: 8. CDR1 and CDR2 from the germline V gene are SGHNT and YYREEE (reference sequence). The CDR3 is made up of 16 amino acids. CDR3 amino acids: CASSLAGREGRETQYF. In nucleotides, the CDR3 is TGTGCCAGCAGCTTGGCGGGGCGGGAGGGCCGGGAGACCCAGTACTTC.

This clone turned up a few times. The chain has TRBV11-3 and TRBJ1-6, with D tentatively TRBD1 (6 bases). This CDR3 is built from 16 residues. CDR1 is SGHNT, CDR2 YENEEA, per germline. V lost 1 base to trimming and J lost 11 bases, with 18 bases between them. For the CDR3, the DNA is TGTGCCAGCAGCTTAGGAGACGACAGGCCCCTTCCACCCCTCCACTTT. Protein: CASSLGDDRPLPPLHF.

The chain has TRBV5-1 and TRBJ2-3; 9 positions match TRBD2. V lost 0 bases to trimming and J lost 6 bases; unmatched junction nucleotides: 5. The germline gives CDR1 SGHRS, CDR2 YFSETQ. The CDR3 totals 15 residues. CDR3 in amino acids: CASSLGLADYDTQYF. For the CDR3, the DNA is TGCGCCAGCAGCTTGGGACTAGCGGATTACGATACGCAGTATTTT.

The chain uses TRBV5-1 and TRBJ2-2, with D possibly TRBD1 on 5 matching bases. This CDR3 comprises 16 residues. Germline V gives CDR1 SGHRS, CDR2 YFSETQ. The V and J ends lost 4 bases and 0 bases respectively, with 13 bases between them. The CDR3 region is CASSPTQGANTGELFF. CDR3 nucleotides: TGCGCCAGCAGCCCCACCCAAGGGGCGAACACCGGGGAGCTGTTTTTT.

The gene calls are TRBV14 and TRBJ1-1; D remains ambiguous. The germline V gene has CDR1 SGHDN and CDR2 FVKESK. The CDR3 runs to 16 residues. Trimming shortened V by 1 base and J by 6 bases, and 18 bases separated the two germline ends. CDR3: CASSQGVFGPGAEAFF. CDR3 nucleotides: TGTGCCAGCAGCCAAGGGGTTTTCGGACCCGGGGCTGAAGCTTTCTTT.

This sequence joins TRBV11-3 and TRBJ2-5, with 7 nucleotides matching TRBD1. Germline CDR1 reads SGHNT; CDR2 reads YENEEA. Trimming took 5 bases from V and 5 from J; bases not matched to a gene: 11. This CDR3 has 15 residues. CDR3 amino acids: CASSPGQVIGETQYF. As DNA, the CDR3 is TGTGCCAGCAGCCCCGGACAGGTCATAGGGGAGACCCAGTACTTC.

There are a few counts of this clone. The genes are TRBV5-1 and TRBJ1-4, with D unresolved. Germline V gives CDR1 SGHRS, CDR2 YFSETQ. V was pared by 6 bases and J by 0 bases, with 15 bases between. The CDR3 is 16 residues long. CDR3 nucleotides: TGCGCCAGCACCCGCGGGCCCGTTGCAACTAATGAAAAACTGTTTTTT. Translation gives CASTRGPVATNEKLFF. Together with reference TRBV5-1 and TRBJ1-4, the CDR3 gives the full variable domain: KAGVTQTPRYLIKTRGQQVTLSCSPISGHRSVSWYQQTPGQGLQFLFEYFSETQRNKGNFPGRFSGRQFSNSRSEMNVSTLELGDSALYLCASTRGPVATNEKLFFGSGTQLSVL.

This clone was found once. V gene TRBV27 combines with J gene TRBJ2-1; TRBD2 agrees at 10 bases. In germline, CDR1 is MNHEY, CDR2 SMNVEV (reference sequence). The J segment lost 8 bases and the V segment lost 6 bases, leaving 13 bases of the junction unmatched. This CDR3 has 16 amino acids. CDR3 DNA: TGTGCCAGCAGCCGTAGAGCGGGGGGGCCCGTATATGAGCAGTTCTTC. It is translated as CASSRRAGGPVYEQFF.

The count of this clone is one. The chain is built from TRBV21-1 and TRBJ2-5; TRBD2 was called by the table and not checked on the DNA. TRBV21-1 is described as a pseudogene. This CDR3 spans 20 amino acids. The CDR3: CASSKSNGGGLEGLQETQYF. The CDR3 DNA reads TGTGCCAGCAGCAAAAGCAATGGGGGGGGCTTAGAAGGCCTCCAAGAGACCCAGTACTTC.